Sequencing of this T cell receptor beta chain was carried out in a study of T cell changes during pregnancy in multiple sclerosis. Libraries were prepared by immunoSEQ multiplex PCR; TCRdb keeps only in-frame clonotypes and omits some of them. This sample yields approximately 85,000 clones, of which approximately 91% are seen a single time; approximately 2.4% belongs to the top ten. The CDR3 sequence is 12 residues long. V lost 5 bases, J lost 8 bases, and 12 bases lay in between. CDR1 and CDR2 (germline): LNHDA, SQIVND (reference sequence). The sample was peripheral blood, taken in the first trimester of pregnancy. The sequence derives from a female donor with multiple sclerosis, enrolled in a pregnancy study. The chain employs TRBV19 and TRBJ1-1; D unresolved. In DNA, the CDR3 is TGTGCCAGTAGTTTCTTACGAGGAGAAGCTTTCTTT. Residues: CASSFLRGEAFF.